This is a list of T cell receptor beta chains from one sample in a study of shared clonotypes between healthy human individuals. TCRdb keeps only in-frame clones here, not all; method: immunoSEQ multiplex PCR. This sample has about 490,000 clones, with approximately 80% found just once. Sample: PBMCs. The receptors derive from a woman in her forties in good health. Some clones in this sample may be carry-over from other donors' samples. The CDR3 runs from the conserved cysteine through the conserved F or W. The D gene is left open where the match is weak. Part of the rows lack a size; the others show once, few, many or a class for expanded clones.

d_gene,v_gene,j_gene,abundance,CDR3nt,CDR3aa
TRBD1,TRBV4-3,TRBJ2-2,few,TGCGCCAGCAGCCCACGGGGAGGTACAGGGGGCCTTGGCGGGGAGCTGTTTTTT,CASSPRGGTGGLGGELFF
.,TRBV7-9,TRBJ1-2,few,TGTGCCAGCAGCTTGGACACTAACTATGGCTACACCTTC,CASSLDTNYGYTF
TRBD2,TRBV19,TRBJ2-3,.,TGTGCCAGTAGGCTAGCGGGCACAGATACGCAGTATTTT,CASRLAGTDTQYF
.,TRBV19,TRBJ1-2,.,TGTGCCAGTAGTCCCCCAGTCGGGCTACTTAACTATGGCTACACCTTC,CASSPPVGLLNYGYTF
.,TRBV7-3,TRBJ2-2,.,TGTGCCAGCAGCTCGGACGCATCCGTCTCCGCGAACACCGGGGAGCTGTTTTTT,CASSSDASVSANTGELFF
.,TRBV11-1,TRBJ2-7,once,TGTGCCAGCAGCTTGATTAGTAGCGGAGCTGGGAGGCAGTACTTC,CASSLISSGAGRQYF
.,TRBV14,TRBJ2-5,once,TGTGCCAGCAGCCAAGCCCCGGGCGGGATTCGGGAGACCCAGTACTTC,CASSQAPGGIRETQYF
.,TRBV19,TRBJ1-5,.,TGTGCCAGTAGTATAGTCACCAACGGTCAGCCCCAGCATTTT,CASSIVTNGQPQHF
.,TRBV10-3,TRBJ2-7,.,TGTGCCATCAGTGAGTCGATTAGCGGAGGGTATAACGAGCAGTACTTC,CAISESISGGYNEQYF
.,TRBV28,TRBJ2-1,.,TGTGCCAGCAGTTCAGACAGGCCCAGGCCCAATGAGCAGTTCTTC,CASSSDRPRPNEQFF
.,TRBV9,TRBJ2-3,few,TGTGCCAGCAGCGTAGGACGTGCCGGGACAGATACGCAGTATTTT,CASSVGRAGTDTQYF
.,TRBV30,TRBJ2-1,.,TGTGCCTGGAGTCACCCTAGGAATGAGCAGTTCTTC,CAWSHPRNEQFF
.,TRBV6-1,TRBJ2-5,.,TGTGCCAGCAGGATAAGACAGTTACCTCAAGAGACCCAGTACTTC,CASRIRQLPQETQYF
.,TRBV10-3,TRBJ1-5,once,TGTGCCATCAGTGAGATAGGGGATCAGCCCCAGCACTTT,CAISEIGDQPQHF
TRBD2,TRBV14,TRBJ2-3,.,TGTGCCAGCAGCCAAGACCAGCGGGGGGCGCGGGGTACGCAGTATTTT,CASSQDQRGARGTQYF
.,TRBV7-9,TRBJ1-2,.,TGTGCCAGCAGCTTATCCCGGGGAGGTCATGGCTACACCTTC,CASSLSRGGHGYTF
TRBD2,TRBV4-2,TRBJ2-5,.,TGTGCCAGCAGTCGAACTAGCGGGACTCAAGAGACCCAGTACTTC,CASSRTSGTQETQYF
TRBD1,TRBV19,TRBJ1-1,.,TGTGCCAGTAGTATTTCCGGGACAGGGGGCACTGAAGCTTTCTTT,CASSISGTGGTEAFF
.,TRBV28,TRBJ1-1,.,TGTGCCAGCAGTCCTGGGGGCACTGAAGCTTTCTTT,CASSPGGTEAFF
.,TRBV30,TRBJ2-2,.,TGTGCCTGCCCCCCCCCATCGAACACCGGGGAGCTGTTTTTT,CACPPPSNTGELFF
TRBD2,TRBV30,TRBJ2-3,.,TGTGCCTGGAGTGGACTAGCGGGAGTGGATACGCAGTATTTT,CAWSGLAGVDTQYF
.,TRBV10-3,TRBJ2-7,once,TGTGCCATCAGTGAGGAACAGGCCTACGAGCAGTACTTC,CAISEEQAYEQYF
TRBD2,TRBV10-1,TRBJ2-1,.,TGCGCCAGCAGTCGGGGAGGGCCCGGCAATGAGCAGTTCTTC,CASSRGGPGNEQFF
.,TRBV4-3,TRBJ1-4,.,TGCGCCAGCAGCCAAGATACGCCTTCTAATGAAAAACTGTTTTTT,CASSQDTPSNEKLFF
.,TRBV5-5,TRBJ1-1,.,TGTGCCAGCAGGCCTTTCCTTTCGACTGAAGCTTTCTTT,CASRPFLSTEAFF
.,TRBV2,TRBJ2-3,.,TGTGCCAGCAGCCCTATAGAGGGTCTCCGTTTCGGTACAGATACGCAGTATTTT,CASSPIEGLRFGTDTQYF
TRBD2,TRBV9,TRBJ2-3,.,TGTGCCAGCAGCGACGAGCGGGACGGCACAGATACGCAGTATTTT,CASSDERDGTDTQYF
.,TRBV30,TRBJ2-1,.,TGTGCCTGGAGTGCGCCGAATGAGCAGTTCTTC,CAWSAPNEQFF
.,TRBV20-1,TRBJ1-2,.,TGCAGTGCCGAAAACTACTATGGCTACACCTTC,CSAENYYGYTF
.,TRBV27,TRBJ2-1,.,TGTGCCAGCAGTCCAGGGACCAGCTCCTACAATGAGCAGTTCTTC,CASSPGTSSYNEQFF
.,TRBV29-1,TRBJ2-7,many,TGCAGCGTTGGGAGTGGTGGGCACGAGCAGTACTTC,CSVGSGGHEQYF
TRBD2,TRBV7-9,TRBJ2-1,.,TGTGCCAGCAGCTTAACTAGCGATGAGCAGTTCTTC,CASSLTSDEQFF
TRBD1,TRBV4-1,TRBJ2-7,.,TGCGCCAGCAGCCAAGACTCAACCAGGACAGGGAGGACCGACGAGCAGTACTTC,CASSQDSTRTGRTDEQYF
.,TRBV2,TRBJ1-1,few,TGTGCCAGCAGTACTTGGTCGAACACTGAAGCTTTCTTT,CASSTWSNTEAFF
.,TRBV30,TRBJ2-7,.,TGTGCCTGGAGTGTGGACAGATCCTACGAGCAGTACTTC,CAWSVDRSYEQYF
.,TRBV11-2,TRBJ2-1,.,TGTGCCAGCAGCTTAGATCTACGGGGTGAGCAGTTCTTC,CASSLDLRGEQFF
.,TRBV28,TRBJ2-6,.,TGTGCCAGCAGTTTAAATTATGGGCAGCGCGGGGCTGGGGCCAACGTCCTGACTTTC,CASSLNYGQRGAGANVLTF
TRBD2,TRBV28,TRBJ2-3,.,TGTGCCAGCAACCAGGGGGTAGCGGGAGTCTCCACAGATACGCAGTATTTT,CASNQGVAGVSTDTQYF
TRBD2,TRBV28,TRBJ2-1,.,TGTGCCAGCAGTCTGCTGACTAGCGTCGATGAGCAGTTCTTC,CASSLLTSVDEQFF
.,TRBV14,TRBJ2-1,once,TGTGCCAGCAGCCAGATACCGGGACTGAGGGGTGAGCAGTTCTTC,CASSQIPGLRGEQFF
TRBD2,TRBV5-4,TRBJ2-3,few,TGTGCCAGCAGCGACAGCGGGAGTTCAGATACGCAGTATTTT,CASSDSGSSDTQYF
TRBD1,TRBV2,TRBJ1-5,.,TGTGCCAGCGTGCGGGACAGTAAGAACCAGCCCCAGCATTTT,CASVRDSKNQPQHF
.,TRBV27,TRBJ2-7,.,TGTGCCAGCAGCCGCCCCCCCACCTACGAGCAGTACTTC,CASSRPPTYEQYF
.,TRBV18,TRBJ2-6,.,TGTGCCAGCTCCAATATGGGGGCTGGGGCCAACGTCCTGACTTTC,CASSNMGAGANVLTF
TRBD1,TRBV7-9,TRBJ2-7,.,TGTGCCAGCAGCTTAGCCCCCGGACAGGGCGGATTTACCTACGAGCAGTACTTC,CASSLAPGQGGFTYEQYF